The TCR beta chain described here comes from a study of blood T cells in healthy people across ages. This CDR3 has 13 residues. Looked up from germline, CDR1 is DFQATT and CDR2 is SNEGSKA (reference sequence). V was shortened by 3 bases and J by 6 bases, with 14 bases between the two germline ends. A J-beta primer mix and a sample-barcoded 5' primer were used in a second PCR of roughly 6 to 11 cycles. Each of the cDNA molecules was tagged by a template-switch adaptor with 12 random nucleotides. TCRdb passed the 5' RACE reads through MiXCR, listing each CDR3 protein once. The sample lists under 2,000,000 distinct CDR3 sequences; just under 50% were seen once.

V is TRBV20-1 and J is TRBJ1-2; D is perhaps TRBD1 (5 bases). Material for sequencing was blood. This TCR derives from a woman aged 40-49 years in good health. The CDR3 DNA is TGCAGTGCTAGTTCCCAGGGCAACGATGGCTACACCTTC. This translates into CSASSQGNDGYTF.